This is a list of T cell receptor beta chains from one sample in a study of T cells in Graves' hyperthyroidism and ophthalmopathy. TCRdb passed the multiplex PCR reads through MiXCR, listing each CDR3 protein once. This sample yields a few hundred thousand distinct CDR3 sequences, of which less than 15% are seen a single time; roughly 9.2% belongs to the top ten. The specimen sequenced was blood. The receptors derive from a woman between 18 and 29 years old with Graves' hyperthyroidism. CDR3s include the opening cysteine and the closing phenylalanine or tryptophan. D genes are given only for firm matches. Part of the rows lack a size; the others show once, few, many or a class for expanded clones.

many,TRBV20-1,TRBJ2-6,.,CSARDSRGTGANVLTF,TGCAGTGCTAGGGACTCCCGTGGGACTGGGGCCAACGTCCTGACTTTC
many,TRBV7-2,TRBJ2-1,TRBD2,CASSASGSRYNEQFF,TGTGCCAGCAGCGCAAGCGGGAGTCGGTACAATGAGCAGTTCTTC
few,TRBV6-1,TRBJ2-3,.,CASSTDITSTDTQYF,TGTGCCAGCAGTACGGACATTACCTCCACAGATACGCAGTATTTT
many,TRBV24-1,TRBJ1-5,.,CATSDPGRNQPQHF,TGTGCCACCAGTGACCCTGGACGTAATCAGCCCCAGCATTTT
many,TRBV28,TRBJ1-5,.,CASSLSVVNQPQHF,TGTGCCAGCAGTTTATCGGTTGTCAATCAGCCCCAGCATTTT
few,TRBV6-1,TRBJ1-1,.,CASSSHRENTEAFF,TGTGCCAGCAGTTCACACAGGGAGAACACTGAAGCTTTCTTT
many,TRBV30,TRBJ1-5,.,CAWSSHFEQPQHF,TGTGCCTGGAGTAGTCATTTCGAGCAGCCCCAGCATTTT
few,TRBV9,TRBJ1-1,.,CASSVAGGGTEAFF,TGTGCCAGCAGCGTAGCCGGGGGGGGCACTGAAGCTTTCTTT
.,TRBV28,TRBJ1-1,.,CASSDIRKTDTEAFF,TGTGCCAGCAGTGATATCCGGAAGACGGACACTGAAGCTTTCTTT
many,TRBV7-9,TRBJ2-4,TRBD1,CASSPKGAGKNIQYF,TGTGCCAGCAGCCCGAAGGGGGCCGGCAAAAACATTCAGTACTTC
many,TRBV2,TRBJ1-1,TRBD1,CASRKEQGQMNTEAFF,TGTGCCAGCAGGAAAGAACAGGGGCAGATGAACACTGAAGCTTTCTTT
many,TRBV5-6,TRBJ1-1,.,CASSLLSEAFF,TGTGCCAGCAGCTTGCTCAGTGAAGCTTTCTTT
many,TRBV11-2,TRBJ1-1,.,CASSLVQMNTEAFF,TGTGCCAGCAGCTTAGTCCAAATGAACACTGAAGCTTTCTTT
few,TRBV30,TRBJ2-7,.,CAWSVGALGFRGYEQYF,TGTGCCTGGAGTGTAGGAGCCCTCGGATTTCGTGGCTACGAGCAGTACTTC
many,TRBV4-1,TRBJ2-7,.,CASTSGDANYEQYF,TGCGCCAGCACCTCAGGGGACGCAAACTACGAGCAGTACTTC
many,TRBV20-1,TRBJ2-2,TRBD2,CSARGREGSTGELFF,TGCAGTGCTAGAGGTCGGGAGGGGAGCACCGGGGAGCTGTTTTTT
many,TRBV28,TRBJ2-7,TRBD1,CASSTAGGAEFYEQYF,TGTGCCAGCAGTACCGCAGGGGGCGCGGAGTTCTACGAGCAGTACTTC
few,TRBV5-4,TRBJ2-2,.,CASSGVGQPRANTGELFF,TGTGCCAGCAGCGGGGTGGGGCAACCCCGCGCGAACACCGGGGAGCTGTTTTTT
many,TRBV5-1,TRBJ2-1,.,CASSLFPEYNEQFF,TGCGCCAGCAGCTTGTTTCCCGAGTACAATGAGCAGTTCTTC
.,TRBV19,TRBJ2-1,TRBD1,CASSMGTGVNEQFF,TGTGCCAGTAGTATGGGGACAGGGGTCAATGAGCAGTTCTTC
many,TRBV30,TRBJ2-7,.,CAWSDRIRLDF,TGTGCCTGGAGTGATCGAATCAGGCTGGACTTC
many,TRBV11-2,TRBJ2-5,.,CASSLNWRGGQETQYF,TGTGCCAGCAGCTTAAACTGGCGGGGTGGTCAAGAGACCCAGTACTTC
few,TRBV7-2,TRBJ1-3,.,CASSLQGGSGNTIYF,TGTGCCAGCAGCTTACAGGGTGGCTCTGGAAACACCATATATTTT